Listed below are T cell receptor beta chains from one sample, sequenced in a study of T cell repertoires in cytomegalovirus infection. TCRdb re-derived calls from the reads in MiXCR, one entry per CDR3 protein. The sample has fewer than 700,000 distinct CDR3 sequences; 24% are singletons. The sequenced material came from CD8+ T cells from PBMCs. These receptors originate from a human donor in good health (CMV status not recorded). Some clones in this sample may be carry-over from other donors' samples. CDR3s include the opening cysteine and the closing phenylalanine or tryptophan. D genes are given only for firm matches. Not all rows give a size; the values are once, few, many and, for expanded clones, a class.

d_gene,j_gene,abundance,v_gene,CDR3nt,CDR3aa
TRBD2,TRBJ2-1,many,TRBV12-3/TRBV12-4,TGTGCCAGCAGTCCTAGCGGGGGGAAATACAATGAGCAGTTCTTC,CASSPSGGKYNEQFF
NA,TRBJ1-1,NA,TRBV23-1,TGCGCCAGCGAAACCGAGGGTCAACAGGAAACTGAAGCTTTCTTT,CASETEGQQETEAFF
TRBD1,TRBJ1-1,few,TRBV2,TGTGCCAGCAGTCTGGACAGGGATGGTGCAGAAGCTTTCTTT,CASSLDRDGAEAFF
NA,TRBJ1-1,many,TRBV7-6,TGTGCCAGCAGCTTATCCAGCGCCGGATCCACTGAAGCTTTCTTT,CASSLSSAGSTEAFF
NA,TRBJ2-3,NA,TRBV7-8,TGTGCCAGCAGTTCGACAGTTACTGCAGATACGCAGTATTTT,CASSSTVTADTQYF
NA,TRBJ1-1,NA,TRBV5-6,TGTGCCAGCAGCCCCGGGGGATGGGACACTGAAGCTTTCTTT,CASSPGGWDTEAFF
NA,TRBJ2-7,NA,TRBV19,TGTGCCAGTAGTATGGGCCAGGGATATTTCGAGCAGTACTTC,CASSMGQGYFEQYF
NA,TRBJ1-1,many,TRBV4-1,TGCGCCAGCAGCTGGGCGGCTGAAGCTTTCTTT,CASSWAAEAFF
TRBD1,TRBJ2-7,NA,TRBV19,TGTGCCAGTAGTCCCCGGGACAGCGGATCCTACGAGCAGTACTTC,CASSPRDSGSYEQYF
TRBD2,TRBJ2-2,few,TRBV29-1,TGCAGCGTTGAAGGCGGACTAGCGGGGAGTACCGGGGAGTTGTTTTTT,CSVEGGLAGSTGELFF
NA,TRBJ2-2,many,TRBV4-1,TGCGCCAGCAGCCCTCGGGACATCACCGGGGAGCTGTTTTTT,CASSPRDITGELFF
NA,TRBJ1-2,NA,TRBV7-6,TGTGCCAGCAGCTTAGCCGGAAGCTCGTCCTATGGCTACACCTTC,CASSLAGSSSYGYTF
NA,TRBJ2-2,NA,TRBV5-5,TGTGCCAGCAGCTTGTGGGTGTCCCCCGGGGAGCTGTTTTTT,CASSLWVSPGELFF
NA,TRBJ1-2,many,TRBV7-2,TGTGCCAGCAGCTTAGCGCCCCTAACCTATGGCTACACCTTC,CASSLAPLTYGYTF
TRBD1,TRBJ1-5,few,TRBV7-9,TGTGCCAGCAGCTCCCCGGGACAGTATCAGCCCCAGCATTTT,CASSSPGQYQPQHF
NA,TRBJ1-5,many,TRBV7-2,TGTGCCAGCAGCTTAAGATCGGGGGTCAATCAGCCCCAGCATTTT,CASSLRSGVNQPQHF
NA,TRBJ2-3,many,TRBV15,TGTGCCACCAGCAGAGATCGGGGCCTCACAGATACGCAGTATTTT,CATSRDRGLTDTQYF
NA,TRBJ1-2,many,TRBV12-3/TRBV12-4,TGTGCCAGCAGTCTCACCTGGGGGGCGCGGGTCGGATTCGACTACACCTTC,CASSLTWGARVGFDYTF
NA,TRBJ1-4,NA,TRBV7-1,TGTGCCAGCACGGGGTTCGCAACTAATGAAAAACTGTTTTTT,CASTGFATNEKLFF
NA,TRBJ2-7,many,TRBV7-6,TGTGCCAGCAGCTTAGCTGGGACAACCTACGAGCAGTACTTC,CASSLAGTTYEQYF